The rows below give T cell receptor beta chains drawn from one sample of a study of glioma-infiltrating T cells. TCRdb re-analysed the multiplex PCR reads in MiXCR, keeping a single row per CDR3 protein. The sample comprises about 400,000 distinct CDR3 sequences, 35% to 45% of which are singletons, and around 11% rests with the top ten. Sample: glioma tissue, nonneoplastic brain tissue, or PBMCs (not recorded which). All receptors come from a human donor with low-grade glioma or glioblastoma, undergoing nonglioma brain surgery, or in good health (not recorded which). CDR3s include the opening cysteine and the closing phenylalanine or tryptophan.

j_gene	v_gene	CDR3aa
TRBJ2-1	TRBV10-3	CAISVGVAGGYNEQFF
TRBJ2-5	TRBV29-1	CSVEGDRVQETQYF
TRBJ2-7	TRBV7-6	CASSLDGTGVHEQYF
TRBJ2-3	TRBV27	CASSYNTDTQYF
TRBJ1-4	TRBV12-3/TRBV12-4	CASSSPGRENEKLFF
TRBJ2-7	TRBV5-4	CASSLADSPHEQYF
TRBJ2-3	TRBV20-1	CSAHCRLADCTDTQYF
TRBJ2-2	TRBV25-1	CASKTGTGGTTGELFF
TRBJ2-7	TRBV6-2/TRBV6-3	CASSYPSEQYF
TRBJ2-1	TRBV20-1	CSARDRAGGQGIRFF
TRBJ1-1	TRBV3-1	CASRHAGLNTEGFF
TRBJ1-4	TRBV12-3/TRBV12-4	CASSLADEGSERLFF
TRBJ1-2	TRBV27	CVSKGILYGYTF
TRBJ2-3	TRBV27	CASSQKGERWKSTDAQYF
TRBJ1-2	TRBV28	CASSSGTGDYVYTF
TRBJ2-2	TRBV5-1	CASSLAGPNTGELFF
TRBJ2-3	TRBV20-1	CSARPTKRGATDTQYF
TRBJ2-1	TRBV2	CASSEMLYNEQFF
TRBJ2-1	TRBV2	CASSSSGTGTYNEQFF
TRBJ1-2	TRBV4-3	CASSQDYLSGRGHYGYTF
TRBJ2-1	TRBV29-1	CSIRRTTNNEQFF
TRBJ2-5	TRBV4-1	CASSRDPTPGTQYF
TRBJ2-3	TRBV2	CASSGLVGPKDTQYF
TRBJ2-3	TRBV7-2	CASSPMLLAATDTQYF
TRBJ2-5	TRBV20-1	CIARDNGLETQYF
TRBJ1-1	TRBV6-1	CASSEARGLTEAFF
TRBJ2-3	TRBV6-2/TRBV6-3	CASIILAGEPDTQYF
TRBJ1-5	TRBV2	CASSEGRNQPQHF
TRBJ2-7	TRBV7-9	CASSVLGQHGYEQYF
TRBJ2-5	TRBV6-1	CASSELAGGVETQYF
TRBJ2-3	TRBV7-2	CASSLMGGNTDTQYF
TRBJ2-2	TRBV5-1	CASSLGTRSGELFF
TRBJ2-7	TRBV4-1	CASSQDLSGAYEQYF